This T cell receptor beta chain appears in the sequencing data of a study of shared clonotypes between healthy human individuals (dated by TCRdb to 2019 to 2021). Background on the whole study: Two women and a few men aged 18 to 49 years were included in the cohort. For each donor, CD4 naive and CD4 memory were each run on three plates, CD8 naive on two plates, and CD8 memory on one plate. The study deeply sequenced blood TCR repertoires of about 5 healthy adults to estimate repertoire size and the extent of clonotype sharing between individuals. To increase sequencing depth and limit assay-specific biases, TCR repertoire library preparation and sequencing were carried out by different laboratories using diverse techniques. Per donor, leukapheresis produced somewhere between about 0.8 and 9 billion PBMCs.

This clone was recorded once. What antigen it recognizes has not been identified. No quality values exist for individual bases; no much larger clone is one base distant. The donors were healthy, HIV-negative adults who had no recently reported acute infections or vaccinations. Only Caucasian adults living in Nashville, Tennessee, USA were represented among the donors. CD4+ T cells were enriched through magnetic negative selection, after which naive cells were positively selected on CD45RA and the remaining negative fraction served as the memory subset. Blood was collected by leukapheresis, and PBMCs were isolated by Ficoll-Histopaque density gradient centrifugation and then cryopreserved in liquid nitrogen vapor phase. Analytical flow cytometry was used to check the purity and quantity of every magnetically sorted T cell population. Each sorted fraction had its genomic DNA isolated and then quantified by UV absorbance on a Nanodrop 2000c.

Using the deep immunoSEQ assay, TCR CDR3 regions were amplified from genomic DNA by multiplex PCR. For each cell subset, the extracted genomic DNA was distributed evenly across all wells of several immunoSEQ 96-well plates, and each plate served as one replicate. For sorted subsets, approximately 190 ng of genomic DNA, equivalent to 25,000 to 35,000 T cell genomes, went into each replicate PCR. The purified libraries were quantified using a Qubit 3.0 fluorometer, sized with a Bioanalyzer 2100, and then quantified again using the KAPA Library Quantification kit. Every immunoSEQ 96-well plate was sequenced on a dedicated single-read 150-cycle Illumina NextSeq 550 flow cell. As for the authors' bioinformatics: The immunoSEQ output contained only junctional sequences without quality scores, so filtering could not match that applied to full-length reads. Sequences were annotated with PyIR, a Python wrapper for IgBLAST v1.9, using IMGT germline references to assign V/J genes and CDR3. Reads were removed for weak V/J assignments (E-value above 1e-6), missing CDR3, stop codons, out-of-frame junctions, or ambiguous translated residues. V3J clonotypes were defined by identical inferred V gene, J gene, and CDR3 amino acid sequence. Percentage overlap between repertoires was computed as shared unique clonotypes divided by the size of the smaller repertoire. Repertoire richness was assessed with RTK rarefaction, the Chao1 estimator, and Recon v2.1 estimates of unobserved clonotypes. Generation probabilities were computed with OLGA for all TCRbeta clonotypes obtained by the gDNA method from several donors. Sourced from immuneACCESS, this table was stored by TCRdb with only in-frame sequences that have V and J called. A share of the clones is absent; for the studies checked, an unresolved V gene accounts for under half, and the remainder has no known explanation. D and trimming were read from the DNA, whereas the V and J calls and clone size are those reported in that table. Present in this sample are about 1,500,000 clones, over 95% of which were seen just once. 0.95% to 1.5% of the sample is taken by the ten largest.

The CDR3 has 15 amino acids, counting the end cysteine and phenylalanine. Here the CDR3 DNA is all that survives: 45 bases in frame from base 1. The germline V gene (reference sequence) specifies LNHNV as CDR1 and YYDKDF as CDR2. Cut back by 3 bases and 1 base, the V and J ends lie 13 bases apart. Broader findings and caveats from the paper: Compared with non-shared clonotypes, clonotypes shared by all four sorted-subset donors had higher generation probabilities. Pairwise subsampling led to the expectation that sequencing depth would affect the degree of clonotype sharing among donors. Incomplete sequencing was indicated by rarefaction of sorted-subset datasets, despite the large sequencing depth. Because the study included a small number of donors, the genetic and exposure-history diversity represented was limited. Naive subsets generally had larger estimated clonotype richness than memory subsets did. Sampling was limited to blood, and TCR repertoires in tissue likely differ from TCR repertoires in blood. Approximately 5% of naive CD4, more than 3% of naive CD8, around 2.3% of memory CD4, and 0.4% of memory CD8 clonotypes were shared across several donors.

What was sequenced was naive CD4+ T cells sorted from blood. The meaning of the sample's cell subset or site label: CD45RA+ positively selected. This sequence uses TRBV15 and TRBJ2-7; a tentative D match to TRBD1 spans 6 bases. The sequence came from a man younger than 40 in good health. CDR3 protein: CATSRIQGSSYEQYF. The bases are TGTGCCACCAGCAGGATACAGGGAAGTTCCTACGAGCAGTACTTC.